The clone carrying this TCR beta chain has at least ten counts. Each CDR3 protein is one row after TCRdb ran MiXCR on the PCR reads. This sample yields about 330,000 distinct CDR3 sequences, of which 24% are seen a single time; approximately 0.74% belongs to the top ten. The source of the sample is a study of molecular identifiers for immune sequencing clone quantification. From germline, CDR1 is MNHNY and CDR2 SVGAGI (reference sequence). Trimming took 7 bases from V and 5 from J, leaving 9 bases between them. The CDR3 sequence is 11 residues long. The TCR originated in a human donor in good health. Some libraries in this study had Jurkat cell RNA spiked in. Sequenced sample: naive CD8+ T cells from blood, with Jurkat cell RNA spiked in. The subset was: FACS-sorted CD8+CD4-CCR7+CD45RA+ naive T cells. The chain has TRBV6-6 and TRBJ2-7, with D perhaps being TRBD1 or TRBD2 (6 bases each). CDR3 nucleotides: TGTGCCAGCACGGAGGGGGACGAGCAGTACTTC. Translating gives CASTEGDEQYF.